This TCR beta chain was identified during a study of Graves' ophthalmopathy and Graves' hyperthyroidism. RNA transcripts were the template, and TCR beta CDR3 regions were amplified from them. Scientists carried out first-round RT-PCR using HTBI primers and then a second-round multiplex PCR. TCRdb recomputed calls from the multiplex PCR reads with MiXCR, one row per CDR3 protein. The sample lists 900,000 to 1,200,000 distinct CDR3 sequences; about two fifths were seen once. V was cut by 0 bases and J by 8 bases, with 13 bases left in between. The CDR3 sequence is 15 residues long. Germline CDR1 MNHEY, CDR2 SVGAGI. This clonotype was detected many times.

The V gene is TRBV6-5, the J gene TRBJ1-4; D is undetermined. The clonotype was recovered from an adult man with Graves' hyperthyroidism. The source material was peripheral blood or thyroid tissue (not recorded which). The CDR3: CASSYSPVAPEKLFF. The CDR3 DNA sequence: TGTGCCAGCAGTTACTCGCCAGTGGCGCCGGAAAAACTGTTTTTT.